This entry lists 31 T cell receptor beta chains sequenced from one sample in a study of T cell responses to AZD1222 COVID-19 vaccine. Measured with immunoSEQ multiplex PCR; TCRdb has only the in-frame clones, and not every one. Of approximately 84,000 clones listed, roughly 90% are singletons. Source: peripheral blood, taken on day 0 of AZD1222 vaccination. The origin of the receptors is an adult in good health.

V gene TRBV7-9 combines with J gene TRBJ1-4, with D perhaps matching TRBD1 (6 bases). V was pared by 2 bases and J by 8 bases, with 18 bases between. Per the germline V gene, CDR1 is SEHNR and CDR2 is FQNEAQ (reference sequence). The CDR3 runs 16 residues. CDR3 coding DNA: TGTGCCAGCAGCTTAAAAGCGGACAGCCTGGGGGAAAAACTGTTTTTT. Residues: CASSLKADSLGEKLFF. Complete variable domain (other parts from reference TRBV7-9 and TRBJ1-4): DTGVSQNPRHKITKRGQNVTFRCDPISEHNRLYWYRQTLGQGPEFLTYFQNEAQLEKSRLLSDRFSAERPKGSFSTLEIQRTEQGDSAMYLCASSLKADSLGEKLFFGSGTQLSVL.

The chain is built from TRBV3-1 (or the pseudogene TRBV3-2) and TRBJ1-1; D gene uncertain. There are 14 residues in the CDR3. In germline, CDR1 is LGHDT, CDR2 YNNKEL (reference sequence). Trimming removed 1 base at V and 3 bases at J, with 9 bases between. The CDR3 region has the DNA TGTGCCAGCAGCCAAGCAGATGGGGACACTGAAGCTTTCTTT. It is translated as CASSQADGDTEAFF.

The CDR3 nucleotides are TGTGCCAGCTCCAGGGGGGGGCTCAATGAGCAGTTCTTC. Amino acids: CASSRGGLNEQFF. The chain carries TRBV18 and TRBJ2-1; D possibly uses TRBD1 or TRBD2 (7 bases each). Germline-derived CDR1 and CDR2 are KGHSH and LQKENI. Trimming left V 6 bases short and J 6 bases short, with 12 bases between. The CDR3 loop spans 13 amino acids.

The chain is built from TRBV6-6 and TRBJ1-1; a possible D gene is TRBD1 (6 bases). From germline, CDR1 is MNHNY and CDR2 SVGAGI (reference sequence). The V and J ends lost 2 bases and 0 bases respectively, with 13 bases between them. The CDR3 is 16 residues long. The CDR3 DNA sequence: TGTGCCAGCAGTTACGATTGGGGGACAATGAACACTGAAGCTTTCTTT. Translation gives CASSYDWGTMNTEAFF.

This rearrangement joins TRBV7-9 to TRBJ2-1, with unresolved D. This CDR3 comprises 15 residues. Per germline, CDR1 SEHNR and CDR2 FQNEAQ (reference sequence). Trimming left V 0 bases short and J 8 bases short, with 14 bases between. The chain's CDR3 is CASSLADGFFHEQFF. As DNA, the CDR3 is TGTGCCAGCAGCTTAGCGGACGGGTTCTTTCATGAGCAGTTCTTC.

The chain carries TRBV7-9 and TRBJ2-7; D gene ambiguous. The germline V and J ends were trimmed by 8 bases and 1 base, with 6 bases remaining between them. Germline CDR1 is SEHNR and CDR2 is FQNEAQ (reference sequence). The CDR3 has 11 residues. The CDR3 is CASGISYEQYF. The CDR3 bases are TGTGCCAGCGGGATATCCTACGAGCAGTACTTC. Full variable domain (outside the CDR3, taken from reference TRBV7-9 and TRBJ2-7): DTGVSQNPRHKITKRGQNVTFRCDPISEHNRLYWYRQTLGQGPEFLTYFQNEAQLEKSRLLSDRFSAERPKGSFSTLEIQRTEQGDSAMYLCASGISYEQYFGPGTRLTVT.

The V and J genes are TRBV19 and TRBJ1-5; D gene uncertain. The CDR3 is made up of 15 amino acids. Germline values: CDR1 LNHDA, CDR2 SQIVND (reference sequence). With 3 bases removed from V and 0 bases from J, the gap between germline ends came to 9 bases. The CDR3 loop reads CASSIPGLSNQPQHF. The DNA for the CDR3 is TGTGCCAGTAGTATCCCCGGTCTTAGCAATCAGCCCCAGCATTTT.

V gene TRBV11-2 combines with J gene TRBJ2-7; 8 positions match TRBD2. The CDR3 contains 13 residues. CDR1 SGHAT and CDR2 FQNNGV come from the germline V gene. With V trimmed by 4 bases and J by 6 bases, 5 bases remained unmatched. The CDR3: CASSSPGGLEQYF. The CDR3 coding sequence is TGTGCCAGCAGCTCGCCGGGAGGGCTCGAGCAGTACTTC.

The chain employs TRBV5-1 and TRBJ2-1; D not certain. Trimming took off 0 bases at V and 8 bases at J, with 15 bases between the two ends. The germline CDR1 and CDR2 sequences are SGHRS and YFSETQ. CDR3 length equals 15 residues. The CDR3 reads CASSLEVLGDDEQFF. The CDR3 coding sequence is TGCGCCAGCAGCTTGGAAGTCTTAGGAGACGATGAGCAGTTCTTC.

The CDR3 is CASSRQGGTDTQYF. The CDR3 DNA follows: TGTGCCAGCAGCCGACAGGGTGGCACAGATACGCAGTATTTT. V is TRBV7-6 and J is TRBJ2-3; 7 nucleotides align to TRBD1. Germline V gives CDR1 SGHVS, CDR2 FNYEAQ. Trimming cost V 5 bases and J 1 base; bases outside gene matches: 3. There are 14 residues in the CDR3.

The rearrangement links TRBV10-1 to TRBJ1-1, with 10 bases identical to TRBD1. The CDR3 has 14 amino acids. The V gene's germline CDR1 is WNHNN and CDR2 SYGVQD (reference sequence). The V segment lost 3 bases and the J segment 5 bases; nucleotides outside the gene matches: 3. The CDR3 region has the DNA TGCGCCAGCAGTGAAGGGACAGGGGTTACTGAAGCTTTCTTT. As protein: CASSEGTGVTEAFF.

The J gene is TRBJ2-2, the V gene TRBV7-3; tentative D call: TRBD2 (5 bases). From germline, CDR1 is SGHTA and CDR2 FQGTGA. The ends were cut back, 3 bases at V and 6 bases at J, with 11 bases in the middle. The CDR3 is made up of 14 amino acids. CDR3 protein: CASSFEGEAGELFF. Here the CDR3 DNA reads TGTGCCAGCAGCTTTGAGGGAGAGGCCGGGGAGCTGTTTTTT.

This chain joins TRBV3-1 (or the pseudogene TRBV3-2) and TRBJ1-3, with D hard to call. This CDR3 spans 15 amino acids. Trimming left V 2 bases short and J 0 bases short, with 8 bases between. Germline-derived CDR1 and CDR2 are LGHDT and YNNKEL (reference sequence). The CDR3 protein is CASSQRVTSGNTIYF. The CDR3 DNA follows: TGTGCCAGCAGCCAAAGGGTTACCTCTGGAAACACCATATATTTT.

The V and J genes are TRBV27 and TRBJ1-6; the match to TRBD1 covers 9 bases. V was clipped by 4 bases and J by 0 bases; unmatched bases: 13. The CDR3 has 20 residues. The germline V gene has CDR1 MNHEY and CDR2 SMNVEV (reference sequence). This chain's CDR3 is CASSSAHRDRDSSYNSPLHF. CDR3 sequence (DNA): TGTGCCAGCAGTTCAGCCCACCGGGACAGGGATAGCTCCTATAATTCACCCCTCCACTTT.

The chain is built from TRBV6-6 and TRBJ2-7; D not resolved. CDR3 length equals 12 residues. The germline V gene encodes CDR1 MNHNY and CDR2 SVGAGI (reference sequence). V dropped 0 bases and J dropped 9 bases, with 9 bases sitting between them. This CDR3 reads CASSYSLGSQYF. In DNA, the CDR3 is TGTGCCAGCAGTTACTCATTGGGATCGCAGTACTTC.

CDR3 in DNA: TGTGCCAGCAGCTACCGGGACTACAACAATGAGCAGTTCTTC. Its protein product is CASSYRDYNNEQFF. This rearrangement joins TRBV5-4 to TRBJ2-1, with TRBD2 identical over 7 bases. CDR1 and CDR2 from the germline V gene are SGHNT and YYREEE (reference sequence). V was pared by 3 bases and J by 5 bases, with 5 bases of the junction left unmatched. The CDR3 totals 14 residues.

This clone came up a few times. This chain joins TRBV6-5 and TRBJ1-2; D is perhaps TRBD1 (5 bases). From germline, CDR1 is MNHEY and CDR2 SVGAGI. The CDR3 contains 11 residues. V was shortened by 8 bases and J by 7 bases, with 11 bases between the two germline ends. The CDR3 nucleotides are TGTGCCAGCGGCAGGGATGGTGGCTACACCTTC. Translation gives CASGRDGGYTF.

V and J are TRBV5-1 and TRBJ2-6, with D perhaps matching TRBD2 (7 bases). The germline CDR1 and CDR2 sequences are SGHRS and YFSETQ. Trimming took off 2 bases at V and 2 bases at J, with 14 bases between the two ends. This CDR3 spans 17 amino acids. This CDR3 reads CASSLGSGTTGANVLTF. Here the CDR3 DNA reads TGCGCCAGCAGCTTAGGAAGCGGGACAACTGGGGCCAACGTCCTGACTTTC.

The CDR3 bases are TGTGCCAGCAGCTTTAGCCCGCGTGAGGGTAGCGGGAGTGGGGAGCAGTTCTTC. Amino acids: CASSFSPREGSGSGEQFF. This chain joins TRBV7-3 and TRBJ2-1; 9 nucleotides align to TRBD2. The CDR3 extends over 18 amino acids. Germline loops: CDR1 SGHTA, CDR2 FQGTGA. V dropped 3 bases and J dropped 10; count of bases not matched to a gene: 19.

This chain connects TRBV27 to TRBJ1-1; D uncertain. The germline V and J ends were trimmed by 1 base and 1 base, with 10 bases remaining between them. The CDR3 sequence is 15 residues long. CDR1 is MNHEY, CDR2 SMNVEV, per germline (reference sequence). The DNA of the CDR3 is TGTGCCAGCAGTTTATTCCGGCCAGCGAACACTGAAGCTTTCTTT. This gives the protein CASSLFRPANTEAFF.

The chain carries TRBV2 and TRBJ1-2; 7 nucleotides line up with TRBD1. V was pared by 2 bases and J by 8 bases, with 5 bases of the junction left unmatched. Germline CDR1 SNHLY, CDR2 FYNNEI. The CDR3 length is 13 residues. The CDR3 sequence is CASSEQGVRGYTF. The CDR3 nucleotides are TGTGCCAGCAGTGAACAGGGGGTAAGGGGCTACACCTTC.

The chain links TRBV9 to TRBJ1-2, with D perhaps matching TRBD1 (6 bases). Looked up from germline, CDR1 is SGDLS and CDR2 is YYNGEE. The V gene lost 3 bases and the J gene lost 4 bases, with 10 bases spanning the gap. The CDR3 is 13 residues long. CDR3 coding DNA: TGTGCCAGCAGCGGGACAGCTTTCTATGGCTACACCTTC. Translating gives CASSGTAFYGYTF.

V is TRBV6-5 and J is TRBJ1-4, with a possible D match to TRBD1 (5 bases). The CDR3 has 14 residues. CDR1 MNHEY and CDR2 SVGAGI come from the germline V gene. Trimming removed 2 bases from V and 8 bases from J, with 12 bases in between. The CDR3 sequence is CASSYGGGSEKLFF. The CDR3 DNA sequence: TGTGCCAGCAGTTACGGCGGGGGGAGCGAAAAACTGTTTTTT.

A few counts support this clone. The V gene is TRBV7-9, the J gene TRBJ1-6, with 8 bases that match TRBD1. V lost 5 bases to trimming and J lost 9 bases; unmatched junction nucleotides: 6. The germline CDR1 and CDR2 sequences are SEHNR and FQNEAQ (reference sequence). The CDR3 consists of 14 residues. The CDR3 reads CASSVDRVGSPLHF. The CDR3 DNA reads as TGTGCCAGCAGCGTGGACAGGGTTGGTTCACCCCTCCACTTT.

The rearrangement joins TRBV2 to TRBJ2-5; 12 bases fit TRBD2. The germline V gene has CDR1 SNHLY and CDR2 FYNNEI. Trimming took 6 bases from V and 3 from J; bases not matched to a gene: 5. This CDR3 region has 15 residues. The chain's CDR3 is CASRARLAGEETQYF. Written as DNA, the CDR3 is TGTGCCAGCAGGGCTAGACTAGCGGGAGAAGAGACCCAGTACTTC.

The chain recombines TRBV2 with TRBJ1-5, with D uncertain. Looked up from germline, CDR1 is SNHLY and CDR2 is FYNNEI. The CDR3 sequence is 13 residues long. The V end was cut by 6 bases, the J end by 4 bases, with 10 bases between. CDR3: CASRSELNQPQHF. DNA of the CDR3: TGTGCCAGCAGATCAGAACTGAATCAGCCCCAGCATTTT.

This clone was observed a single time. As DNA, the CDR3 is TGTGCCAGCAGCCAAGGCGGTCTCTCTGGGGCCAACGTCCTGACTTTC. Its protein is CASSQGGLSGANVLTF. V usage is TRBV3-1 (or the pseudogene TRBV3-2) and J usage is TRBJ2-6; D remains ambiguous. CDR3 length: 16 amino acids. Germline V gene sequence: CDR1 LGHDT, CDR2 YNNKEL (reference sequence). V was cut by 1 base and J by 0 bases, with 7 bases left in between.

The chain recombines TRBV18 with TRBJ1-1; D unresolved. V was shortened by 1 base and J by 6 bases, with 6 bases between the two germline ends. The CDR3 is made up of 12 amino acids. Per germline, CDR1 KGHSH and CDR2 LQKENI. CDR3 amino acids: CASSPQGSEAFF. CDR3 DNA sequence: TGTGCCAGCTCACCACAGGGATCTGAAGCTTTCTTT. The entire variable domain, with the rest obtained from reference TRBV18 and TRBJ1-1, is as follows: NAGVMQNPRHLVRRRGQEARLRCSPMKGHSHVYWYRQLPEEGLKFMVYLQKENIIDESGMPKERFSAEFPKEGPSILRIQQVVRGDSAAYFCASSPQGSEAFFGQGTRLTVV.

The V call is TRBV6-5, the J call TRBJ1-4; weak D call: TRBD1 (6 bases). V lost 6 bases, J lost 5 bases, and 16 bases lay in between. CDR1 and CDR2 (germline): MNHEY, SVGAGI. The CDR3 has 15 residues. CDR3 nucleotides: TGTGCCAGCAGAAAAAAGGGGGGAAGCAATGAAAAACTGTTTTTT. It encodes CASRKKGGSNEKLFF.

J is TRBJ1-1 and V is TRBV6-1; weak D call: TRBD1 (5 bases). There are 14 residues in the CDR3. The V end was cut by 2 bases, the J end by 8 bases, with 15 bases between. Germline-derived CDR1 and CDR2 are MNHNS and SASEGT. The CDR3 DNA follows: TGTGCCAGCAGTGAAATGGCAGGGCGAGTGGAAGCTTTCTTT. This sequence encodes CASSEMAGRVEAFF.

The chain uses TRBV6-5 and TRBJ2-7; TRBD1 or TRBD2 may be the D gene (6 bases each). CDR1 is MNHEY and CDR2 is SVGAGI in the germline V gene. V was trimmed by 6 bases and J by 0 bases, leaving 12 bases between them. This CDR3 has 14 residues. The CDR3 DNA reads TGTGCCAGCAGACGATCGGGGGCCTCCTACGAGCAGTACTTC. It is translated as CASRRSGASYEQYF.